The text below deals with one TCR beta chain. Its antigen is unidentified. These data are taken from a study of vaccination and CD4 T cells after COVID-19. Study details: Mild disease affected roughly 9 convalescent patients and severe disease one, all SARS-CoV-2 positive by nasal swab PCR.

Specified time point: late sampling 161 to 241 days after vaccination in a few convalescent patients. Treatment indicated: approximately 11-day PBMC culture with coronavirus spike peptide pools or control peptides (ViraFEST assay). Cultured CD4+ T-cell DNA underwent Oncomine TCR Beta short-read sequencing. TCRdb ran MiXCR on the PCR reads and lists one entry per CDR3 protein. The sample shows roughly 26,000 distinct CDR3 sequences, about 35% of them seen only once. J lost 5 bases, V lost 2 bases, and 7 bases had no gene match. The CDR3 length is 15 residues. The specimen was CD4+ T cells from blood, cultured in vitro, collected about 7 months after SARS-CoV-2 vaccination. The sequence was collected from a human donor who had recovered from COVID-19. The J gene is TRBJ2-7, the V gene TRBV12-3 or TRBV12-4; TRBD1 matches 9 bases. CDR3 protein: CASSLPGTGPNEQYF. Written as DNA, the CDR3 is TGTGCCAGCAGTTTACCCGGGACAGGGCCCAACGAGCAGTACTTC.